The subject of this entry is one T cell receptor beta chain. These data belong to a study of technical replicates of blood from several donors. The method was immunoSEQ multiplex PCR; TCRdb's version includes in-frame clones alone and lacks a portion of them. The sample contains just over 55,000 clones, just over 90% of which appear only once. Between the trimmed V and J ends, which lost 2 bases and 6 bases, there was a span of 10 bases. Per the germline V gene, CDR1 is MNHNS and CDR2 is SASEGT. The CDR3 sequence is 13 residues long. The sequence came from a human donor in good health. Some clones in this sample may be carry-over from other donors' samples. The chain has TRBV6-1 and TRBJ1-2; D is possibly TRBD1 (6 bases). The sample comprised PBMCs. The CDR3 sequence: CASSENRVNGYTF. The CDR3, as DNA: TGTGCCAGCAGTGAAAACAGGGTCAATGGCTACACCTTC.